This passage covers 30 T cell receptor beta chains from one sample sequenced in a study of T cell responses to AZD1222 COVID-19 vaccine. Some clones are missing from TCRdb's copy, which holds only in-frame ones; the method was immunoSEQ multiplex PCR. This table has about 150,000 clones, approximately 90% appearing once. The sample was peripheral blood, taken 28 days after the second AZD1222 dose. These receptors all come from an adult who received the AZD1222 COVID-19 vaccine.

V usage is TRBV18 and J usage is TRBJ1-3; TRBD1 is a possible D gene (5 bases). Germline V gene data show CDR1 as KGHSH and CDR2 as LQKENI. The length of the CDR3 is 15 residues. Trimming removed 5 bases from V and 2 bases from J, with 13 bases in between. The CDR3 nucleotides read TGTGCCAGCTCAGCGTTACAGGTTACTGGAAACACCATATATTTT. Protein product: CASSALQVTGNTIYF.

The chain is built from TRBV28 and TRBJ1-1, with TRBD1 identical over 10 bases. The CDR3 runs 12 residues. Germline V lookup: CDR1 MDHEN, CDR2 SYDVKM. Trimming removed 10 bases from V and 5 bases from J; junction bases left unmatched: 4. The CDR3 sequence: CAIGTGDTEAFF. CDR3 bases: TGTGCCATAGGGACAGGGGATACTGAAGCTTTCTTT.

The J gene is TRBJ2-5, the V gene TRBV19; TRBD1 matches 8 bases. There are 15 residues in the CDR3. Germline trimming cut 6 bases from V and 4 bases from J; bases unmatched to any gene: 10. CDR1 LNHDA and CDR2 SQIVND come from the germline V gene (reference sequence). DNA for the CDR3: TGTGCCAGTAGACCTACCGGGACAGGTCGAGAGACCCAGTACTTC. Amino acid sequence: CASRPTGTGRETQYF. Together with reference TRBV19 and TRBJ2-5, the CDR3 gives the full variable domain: DGGITQSPKYLFRKEGQNVTLSCEQNLNHDAMYWYRQDPGQGLRLIYYSQIVNDFQKGDIAEGYSVSREKKESFPLTVTSAQKNPTAFYLCASRPTGTGRETQYFGPGTRLLVL.

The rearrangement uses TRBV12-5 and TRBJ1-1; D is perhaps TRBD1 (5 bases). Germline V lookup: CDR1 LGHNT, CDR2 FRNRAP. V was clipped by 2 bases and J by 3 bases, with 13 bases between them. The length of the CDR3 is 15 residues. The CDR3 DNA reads TGTGCTAGTGGTTTGCCCTTTGGGGCTTACACTGAAGCTTTCTTT. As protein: CASGLPFGAYTEAFF.

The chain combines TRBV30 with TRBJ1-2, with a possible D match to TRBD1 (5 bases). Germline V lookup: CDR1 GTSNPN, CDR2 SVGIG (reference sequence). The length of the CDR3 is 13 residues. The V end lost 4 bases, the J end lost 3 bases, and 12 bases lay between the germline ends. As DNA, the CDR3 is TGTGCCTGGATTACCGGGGCAGACTATGGCTACACCTTC. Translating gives CAWITGADYGYTF.

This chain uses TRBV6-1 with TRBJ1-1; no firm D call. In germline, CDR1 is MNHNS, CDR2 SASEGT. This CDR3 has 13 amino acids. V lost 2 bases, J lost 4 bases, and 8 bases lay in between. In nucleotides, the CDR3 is TGTGCCAGCAGTGAACTCAGGACCACTGAAGCTTTCTTT. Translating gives CASSELRTTEAFF.

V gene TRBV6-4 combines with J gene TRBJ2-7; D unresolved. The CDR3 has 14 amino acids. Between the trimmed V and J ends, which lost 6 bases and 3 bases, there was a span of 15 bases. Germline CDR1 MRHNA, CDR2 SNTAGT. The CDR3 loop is CASSIDLGGYEQYF. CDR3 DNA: TGTGCCAGCAGCATTGACCTCGGTGGCTACGAGCAGTACTTC.

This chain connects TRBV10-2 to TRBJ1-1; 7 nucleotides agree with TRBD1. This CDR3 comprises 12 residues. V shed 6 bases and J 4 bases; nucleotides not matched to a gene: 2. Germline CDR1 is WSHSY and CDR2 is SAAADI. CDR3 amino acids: CASRDRVTEAFF. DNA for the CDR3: TGCGCCAGCAGAGACAGGGTCACTGAAGCTTTCTTT.

The CDR3 nucleotides are TGCAGCGTTGAGGTACAGGGTGGGAACACTGAAGCTTTCTTT. Translating gives CSVEVQGGNTEAFF. The chain has TRBV29-1 and TRBJ1-1; D possibly corresponds to TRBD1 (6 bases). V lost 3 bases, J lost 1 base, and 12 bases lay in between. The CDR3 covers 14 residues. The germline gives CDR1 SQVTM, CDR2 ANQGSEA.

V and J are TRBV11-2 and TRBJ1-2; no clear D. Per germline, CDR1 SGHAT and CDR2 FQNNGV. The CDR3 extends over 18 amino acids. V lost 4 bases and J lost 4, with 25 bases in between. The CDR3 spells CASSSLSVVGIGSYGYTF. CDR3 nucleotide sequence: TGTGCCAGCAGCTCCCTTAGTGTCGTGGGGATCGGGAGCTATGGCTACACCTTC.

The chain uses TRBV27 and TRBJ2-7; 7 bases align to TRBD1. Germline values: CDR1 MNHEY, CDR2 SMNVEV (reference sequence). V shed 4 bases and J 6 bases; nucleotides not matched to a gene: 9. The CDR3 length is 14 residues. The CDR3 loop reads CASSSQTGLGEQYF. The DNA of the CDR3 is TGTGCCAGCAGTTCCCAGACAGGGCTGGGCGAGCAGTACTTC.

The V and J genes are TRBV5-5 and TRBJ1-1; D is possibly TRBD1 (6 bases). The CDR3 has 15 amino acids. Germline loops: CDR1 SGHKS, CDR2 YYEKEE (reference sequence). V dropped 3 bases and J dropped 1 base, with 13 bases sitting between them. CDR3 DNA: TGTGCCAGCAGCTACGGACGGGGGCGGAACACTGAAGCTTTCTTT. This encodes CASSYGRGRNTEAFF. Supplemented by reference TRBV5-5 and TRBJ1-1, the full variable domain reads DAGVTQSPTHLIKTRGQQVTLRCSPISGHKSVSWYQQVLGQGPQFIFQYYEKEERGRGNFPDRFSARQFPNYSSELNVNALLLGDSALYLCASSYGRGRNTEAFFGQGTRLTVV.

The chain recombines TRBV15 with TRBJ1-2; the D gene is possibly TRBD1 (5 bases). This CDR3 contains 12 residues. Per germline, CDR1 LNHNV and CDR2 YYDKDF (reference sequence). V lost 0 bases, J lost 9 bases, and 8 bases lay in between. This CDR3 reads CATSREGTRYTF. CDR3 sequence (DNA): TGTGCCACCAGCAGAGAAGGGACGCGCTACACCTTC.

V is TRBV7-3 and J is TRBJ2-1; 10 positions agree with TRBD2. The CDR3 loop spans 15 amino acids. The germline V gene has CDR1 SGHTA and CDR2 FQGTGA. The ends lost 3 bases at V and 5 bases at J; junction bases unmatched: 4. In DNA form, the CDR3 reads TGTGCCAGCAGCTTTAGCGGGAGGCCGAACAATGAGCAGTTCTTC. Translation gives CASSFSGRPNNEQFF.

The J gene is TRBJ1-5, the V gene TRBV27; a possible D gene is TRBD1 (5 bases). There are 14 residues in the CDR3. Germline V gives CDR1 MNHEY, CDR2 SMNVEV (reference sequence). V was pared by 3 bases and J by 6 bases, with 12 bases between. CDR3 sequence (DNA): TGTGCCAGCAGTTTCGGAGGGGTAGGTCAGCCCCAGCATTTT. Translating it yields CASSFGGVGQPQHF.

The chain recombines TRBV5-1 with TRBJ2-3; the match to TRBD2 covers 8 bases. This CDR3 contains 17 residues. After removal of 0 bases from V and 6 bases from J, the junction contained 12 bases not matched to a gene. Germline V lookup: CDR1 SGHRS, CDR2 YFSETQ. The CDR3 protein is CASSLELAGSGVDTQYF. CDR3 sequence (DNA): TGCGCCAGCAGCTTGGAATTGGCGGGTAGCGGGGTTGATACGCAGTATTTT. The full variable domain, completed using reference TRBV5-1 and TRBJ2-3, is KAGVTQTPRYLIKTRGQQVTLSCSPISGHRSVSWYQQTPGQGLQFLFEYFSETQRNKGNFPGRFSGRQFSNSRSEMNVSTLELGDSALYLCASSLELAGSGVDTQYFGPGTRLTVL.

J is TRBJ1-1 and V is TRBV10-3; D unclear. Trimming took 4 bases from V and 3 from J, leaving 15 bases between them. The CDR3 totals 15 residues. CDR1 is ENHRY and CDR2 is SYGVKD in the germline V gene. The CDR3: CAISAAGSGYTEAFF. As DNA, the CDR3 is TGTGCCATCAGTGCAGCCGGGAGTGGGTACACTGAAGCTTTCTTT.

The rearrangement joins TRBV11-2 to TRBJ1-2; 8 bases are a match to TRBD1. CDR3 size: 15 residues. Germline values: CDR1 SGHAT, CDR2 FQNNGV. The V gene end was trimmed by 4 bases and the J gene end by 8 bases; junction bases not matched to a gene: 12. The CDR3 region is CASSSISGTGSGYTF. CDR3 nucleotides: TGTGCCAGCAGCTCCATTTCCGGGACAGGTTCCGGCTACACCTTC.

The CDR3 sequence: CASSGQYSNQPQHF. CDR3 nucleotide sequence: TGTGCCAGCAGCGGGCAATATAGCAATCAGCCCCAGCATTTT. This chain joins TRBV27 and TRBJ1-5; D uncertain. CDR1 and CDR2 (germline): MNHEY, SMNVEV (reference sequence). The CDR3 consists of 14 residues. Trimming stripped 6 bases from V and 0 bases from J, with 9 bases between.

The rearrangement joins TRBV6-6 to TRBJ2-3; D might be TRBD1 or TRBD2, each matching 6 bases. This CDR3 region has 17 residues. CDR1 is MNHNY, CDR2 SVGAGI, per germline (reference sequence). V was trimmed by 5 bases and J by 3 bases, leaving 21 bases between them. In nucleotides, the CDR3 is TGTGCCAGCAGTCCCACCCTGGGGGGCACGAGAACAGATACGCAGTATTTT. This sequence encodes CASSPTLGGTRTDTQYF.

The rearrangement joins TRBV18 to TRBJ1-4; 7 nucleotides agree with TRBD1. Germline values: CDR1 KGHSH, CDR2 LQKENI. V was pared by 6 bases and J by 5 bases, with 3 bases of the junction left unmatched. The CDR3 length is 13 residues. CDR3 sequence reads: CASSLGQNEKLFF. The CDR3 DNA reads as TGTGCCAGCTCCCTGGGACAGAATGAAAAACTGTTTTTT.

The chain's CDR3 is CASSFGGGTAFNSPLHF. CDR3 coding DNA: TGTGCCAGCAGCTTCGGGGGGGGGACAGCCTTTAATTCACCCCTCCACTTT. The gene calls are TRBV13 and TRBJ1-6; 7 nucleotides line up with TRBD1. V lost 3 bases and J lost 6; bases outside the gene matches: 11. Germline values: CDR1 PRHDT, CDR2 FYEKMQ (reference sequence). The length of the CDR3 is 17 residues.

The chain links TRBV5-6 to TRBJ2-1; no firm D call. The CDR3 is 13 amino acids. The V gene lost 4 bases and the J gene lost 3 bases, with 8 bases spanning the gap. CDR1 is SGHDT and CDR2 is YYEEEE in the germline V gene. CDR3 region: CASSPTRYNEQFF. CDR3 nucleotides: TGTGCCAGCAGCCCTACCCGCTACAATGAGCAGTTCTTC.

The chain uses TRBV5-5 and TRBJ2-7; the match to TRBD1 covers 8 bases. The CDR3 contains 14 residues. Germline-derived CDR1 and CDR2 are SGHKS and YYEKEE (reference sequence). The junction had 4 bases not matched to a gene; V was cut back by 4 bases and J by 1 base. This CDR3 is CASSDGTGSYEQYF. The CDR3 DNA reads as TGTGCCAGCAGCGATGGGACAGGTTCCTACGAGCAGTACTTC.

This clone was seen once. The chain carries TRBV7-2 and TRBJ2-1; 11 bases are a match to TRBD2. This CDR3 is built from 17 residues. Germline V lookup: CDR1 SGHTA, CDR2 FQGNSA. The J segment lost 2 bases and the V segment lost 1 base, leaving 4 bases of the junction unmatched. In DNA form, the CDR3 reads TGTGCCAGCAGCTTAGTGACTAGCGGGATTCCCTACAATGAGCAGTTCTTC. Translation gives CASSLVTSGIPYNEQFF.

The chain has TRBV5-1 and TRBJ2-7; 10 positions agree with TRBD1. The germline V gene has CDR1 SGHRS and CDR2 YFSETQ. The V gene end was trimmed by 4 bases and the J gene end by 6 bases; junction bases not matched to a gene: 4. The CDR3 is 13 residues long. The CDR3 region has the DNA TGCGCCAGCAGCCCGGGGGACAGGGGCGAGCAGTACTTC. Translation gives CASSPGDRGEQYF.

DNA of the CDR3: TGTGCCAGTAGTATATTGGGACAGGGGGCCAACGAGCAGTACTTC. Translating gives CASSILGQGANEQYF. The chain uses TRBV19 and TRBJ2-7; 12 bases are a match to TRBD1. Germline CDR1 and CDR2: LNHDA and SQIVND (reference sequence). The CDR3 is made up of 15 amino acids. With V trimmed by 2 bases and J by 5 bases, 4 bases remained unmatched.

This chain's CDR3 is CASTGGIPGQVNQPQHF. The CDR3 DNA reads TGTGCCAGTACCGGAGGTATACCGGGACAGGTGAATCAGCCCCAGCATTTT. The chain uses TRBV19 and TRBJ1-5, with 8 nucleotides matching TRBD1. Per germline, CDR1 LNHDA and CDR2 SQIVND (reference sequence). This CDR3 has 17 residues. The junction had 15 bases not matched to a gene; V was cut back by 7 bases and J by 4 bases.

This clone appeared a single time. CDR3 region: CASSPRPGTRNNEQFF. CDR3 DNA sequence: TGTGCCAGCAGCCCGAGACCCGGGACTCGAAACAATGAGCAGTTCTTC. This rearrangement joins TRBV13 to TRBJ2-1; possibly TRBD2 for D (6 bases). In germline, CDR1 is PRHDT, CDR2 FYEKMQ (reference sequence). Trimming took 5 bases from V and 5 from J, leaving 19 bases between them. The CDR3 extends over 16 amino acids.

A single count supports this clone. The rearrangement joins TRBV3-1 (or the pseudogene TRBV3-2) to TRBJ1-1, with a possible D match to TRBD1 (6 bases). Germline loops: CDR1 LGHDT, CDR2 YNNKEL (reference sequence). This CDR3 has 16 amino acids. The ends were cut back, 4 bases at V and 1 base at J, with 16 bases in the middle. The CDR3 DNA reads TGTGCCAGCAGCCCACTATTAAGGGGGGAGAACACTGAAGCTTTCTTT. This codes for CASSPLLRGENTEAFF.